This T cell receptor beta chain was profiled in a study of human T cells and chemical hapten exposure. Study in general: TCR yield per sample varied, mainly due to pooled library volumes.

Study-wide points: With alopecia, donors may have immune responses unlike healthy people's.

There are many counts of this clonotype. Its antigen is not identified. Time point denoted: patch test 1, 2 weeks after DPC sensitization. As for treatment: therapeutic diphenylcyclopropenone sensitization with weekly scalp DPC. Extraction of total RNA was performed on unfractionated whole blood. CDR1 and CDR2 (germline): MNHNY, SVGAGI (reference sequence). CDR3 length equals 14 residues. The V segment lost 6 bases and the J segment 5 bases; nucleotides outside the gene matches: 6. From the RACE reads, TCRdb called clonotypes with MiXCR, one entry per CDR3 protein. The table includes some 340,000 distinct CDR3 sequences, about 7% detected once.

V is TRBV6-6 and J is TRBJ2-3; 9 bases are a match to TRBD2. This specimen consisted of whole blood, obtained in connection with sensitization to the hapten diphenylcyclopropenone (DPC). This clonotype was sampled from a woman aged 18-30 years with alopecia areata. Some clones in this sample may be carry-over from other donors' samples. CDR3 sequence reads: CASRAGGGVDTQYF. The CDR3 bases are TGTGCCAGCAGAGCGGGGGGCGGGGTAGATACGCAGTATTTT.